The 9 T cell receptor beta chains below come from one sample, sequenced in a study of cytomegalovirus exposure and HLA in healthy donors. 13 Jbeta primers and 60 Vbeta primers were used for the PCR. Some clones are missing from TCRdb's copy, which holds only in-frame ones; the method was immunoSEQ multiplex PCR. This table has about 200,000 clones, 70% to 80% appearing once. Material: PBMCs. The origin of the receptors is a woman in her thirties in good health and CMV-seropositive.

V usage is TRBV5-1 and J usage is TRBJ1-1, with 7 bases aligning to TRBD1. Germline CDR1 and CDR2: SGHRS and YFSETQ. V lost 4 bases to trimming and J lost 1 base; unmatched junction nucleotides: 4. The CDR3 has 14 amino acids. CDR3 sequence reads: CASSAGTANTEAFF. In DNA, the CDR3 is TGCGCCAGCAGCGCAGGGACAGCGAACACTGAAGCTTTCTTT.

The chain joins TRBV28 to TRBJ1-4; D call uncertain. Trimming removed 6 bases at V and 4 bases at J, with 9 bases between. CDR3 length: 13 residues. Germline V lookup: CDR1 MDHEN, CDR2 SYDVKM. CDR3 nucleotides: TGTGCCAGCAGGACACCTATTAATGAAAAACTGTTTTTT. Translating it yields CASRTPINEKLFF.

This clone was counted only a few times. The rearrangement uses TRBV7-2 and TRBJ1-1; TRBD1 agrees at 7 bases. V shed 2 bases, J shed 3 bases, and the junction held 0 bases outside the gene matches. In germline, CDR1 is SGHTA, CDR2 FQGNSA. The CDR3 loop spans 13 amino acids. CDR3 protein: CASSLTGDTEAFF. The CDR3 DNA sequence: TGTGCCAGCAGCTTAACAGGGGACACTGAAGCTTTCTTT.

This chain links TRBV18 with TRBJ2-1, with D hard to call. The length of the CDR3 is 14 residues. The germline V gene has CDR1 KGHSH and CDR2 LQKENI. The V and J ends lost 3 bases and 0 bases respectively, with 6 bases between them. CDR3 sequence reads: CASSPLSSYNEQFF. In DNA, the CDR3 is TGTGCCAGCTCACCTCTGAGCTCCTACAATGAGCAGTTCTTC.

The chain links TRBV4-3 to TRBJ1-1, with TRBD1 matching over 8 bases. This CDR3 is built from 20 residues. V shed 1 base and J 1 base; nucleotides not matched to a gene: 17. CDR1 LGHNA and CDR2 YSLEER come from the germline V gene. CDR3 bases: TGCGCCAGCAGCCAAGTGGCCGCTTTCAGGGGGCCGGTTGGGAACACTGAAGCTTTCTTT. This gives the protein CASSQVAAFRGPVGNTEAFF.

The chain is built from TRBV7-8 and TRBJ1-2, with 10 nucleotides matching TRBD1. CDR3 length equals 14 residues. V was clipped by 5 bases and J by 7 bases; unmatched bases: 7. Germline V gives CDR1 SGHVS, CDR2 FQNEAQ. CDR3 nucleotides: TGTGCCAGCAGCCCGGGACAGGGGATGGGTGGCTACACCTTC. Translating gives CASSPGQGMGGYTF.

This clone turned up a few times. The CDR3 bases are TGTGCCAGCTCACCAAGAGGACAGGGCGGTAGCAATCAGCCCCAGCATTTT. As protein: CASSPRGQGGSNQPQHF. V gene TRBV18 combines with J gene TRBJ1-5; 8 nucleotides agree with TRBD1. This CDR3 has 17 amino acids. Germline CDR1 reads KGHSH; CDR2 reads LQKENI. Germline trimming cut 2 bases from V and 0 bases from J; bases unmatched to any gene: 6.

The chain has TRBV2 and TRBJ1-1; 9 nucleotides line up with TRBD1. This CDR3 spans 15 amino acids. Germline V gene lookup returns CDR1 SNHLY and CDR2 FYNNEI. V dropped 3 bases and J dropped 5; count of bases not matched to a gene: 7. CDR3 residues: CASSERQGGRTEAFF. Written as DNA, the CDR3 is TGTGCCAGCAGTGAGAGACAGGGGGGTCGGACTGAAGCTTTCTTT. The variable domain in full, completed from reference TRBV2 and TRBJ1-1, reads EPEVTQTPSHQVTQMGQEVILRCVPISNHLYFYWYRQILGQKVEFLVSFYNNEISEKSEIFDDQFSVERPDGSNFTLKIRSTKLEDSAMYFCASSERQGGRTEAFFGQGTRLTVV.

The V gene is TRBV27, the J gene TRBJ2-1; 10 bases match TRBD1. Trimming cost V 3 bases and J 7 bases; bases outside gene matches: 6. CDR3 size: 15 residues. Germline loops: CDR1 MNHEY, CDR2 SMNVEV (reference sequence). CDR3 sequence: CASSLDRGNSNEQFF. Written as DNA, the CDR3 is TGTGCCAGCAGTTTGGACAGGGGGAATTCAAATGAGCAGTTCTTC.